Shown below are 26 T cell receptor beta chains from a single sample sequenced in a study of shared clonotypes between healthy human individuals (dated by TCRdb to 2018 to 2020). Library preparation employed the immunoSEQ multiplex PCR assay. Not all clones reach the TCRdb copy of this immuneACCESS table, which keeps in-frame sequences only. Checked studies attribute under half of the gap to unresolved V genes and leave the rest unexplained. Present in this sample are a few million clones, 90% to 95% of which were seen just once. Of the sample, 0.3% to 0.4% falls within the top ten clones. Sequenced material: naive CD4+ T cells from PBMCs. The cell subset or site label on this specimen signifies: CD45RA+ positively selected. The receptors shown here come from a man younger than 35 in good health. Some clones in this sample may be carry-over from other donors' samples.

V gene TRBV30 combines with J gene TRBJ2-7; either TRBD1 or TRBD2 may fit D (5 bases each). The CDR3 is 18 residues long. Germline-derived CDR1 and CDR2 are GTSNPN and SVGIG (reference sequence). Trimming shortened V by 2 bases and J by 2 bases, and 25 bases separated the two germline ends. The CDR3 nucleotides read TGTGCCTGGAGTACTCCCTTCTTTAGCAGGGAGAAGGCCTACGAGCAGTACTTC. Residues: CAWSTPFFSREKAYEQYF.

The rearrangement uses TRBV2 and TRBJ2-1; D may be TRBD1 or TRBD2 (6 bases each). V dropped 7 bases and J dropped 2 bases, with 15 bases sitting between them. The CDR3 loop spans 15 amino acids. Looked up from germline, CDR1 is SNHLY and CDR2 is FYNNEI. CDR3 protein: CASNGGIAAYNEQFF. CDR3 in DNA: TGTGCCAGCAACGGGGGCATAGCGGCCTACAATGAGCAGTTCTTC.

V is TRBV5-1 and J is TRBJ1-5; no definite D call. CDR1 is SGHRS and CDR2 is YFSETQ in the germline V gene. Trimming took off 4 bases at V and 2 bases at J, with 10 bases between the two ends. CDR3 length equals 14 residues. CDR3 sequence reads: CASSTVPGNQPQHF. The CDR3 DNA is TGCGCCAGCAGCACGGTGCCTGGCAATCAGCCCCAGCATTTT.

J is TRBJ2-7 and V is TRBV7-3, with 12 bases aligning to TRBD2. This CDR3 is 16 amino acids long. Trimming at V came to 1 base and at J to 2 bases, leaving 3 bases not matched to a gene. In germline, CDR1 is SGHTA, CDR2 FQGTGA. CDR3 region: CASSLRTSGEPYEQYF. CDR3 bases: TGTGCCAGCAGCTTAAGGACTAGCGGGGAACCCTACGAGCAGTACTTC. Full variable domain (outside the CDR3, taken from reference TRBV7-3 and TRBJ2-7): GAGVSQTPSNKVTEKGKYVELRCDPISGHTALYWYRQSLGQGPEFLIYFQGTGAADDSGLPNDRFFAVRPEGSVSTLKIQRTERGDSAVYLCASSLRTSGEPYEQYFGPGTRLTVT.

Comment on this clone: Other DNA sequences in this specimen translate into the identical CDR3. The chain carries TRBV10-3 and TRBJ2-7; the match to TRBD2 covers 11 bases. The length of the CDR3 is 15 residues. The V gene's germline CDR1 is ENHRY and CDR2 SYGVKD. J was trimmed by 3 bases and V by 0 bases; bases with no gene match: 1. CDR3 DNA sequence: TGTGCCATCAGTGAGTCTACTAGCGGGAGCTACGAGCAGTACTTC. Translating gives CAISESTSGSYEQYF.

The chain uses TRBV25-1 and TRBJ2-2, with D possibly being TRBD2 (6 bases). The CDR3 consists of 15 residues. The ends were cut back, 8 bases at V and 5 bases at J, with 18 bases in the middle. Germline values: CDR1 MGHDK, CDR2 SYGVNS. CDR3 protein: CASGARLASTGELFF. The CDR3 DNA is TGTGCCAGCGGAGCGAGGCTAGCGAGTACCGGGGAGCTGTTTTTT.

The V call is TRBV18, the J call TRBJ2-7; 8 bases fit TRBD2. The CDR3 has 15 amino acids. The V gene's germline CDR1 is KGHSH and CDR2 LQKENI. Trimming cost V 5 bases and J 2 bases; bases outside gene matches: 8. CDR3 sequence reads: CASSMGLVLPYEQYF. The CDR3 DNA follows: TGTGCCAGCTCAATGGGACTAGTCCTTCCCTACGAGCAGTACTTC.

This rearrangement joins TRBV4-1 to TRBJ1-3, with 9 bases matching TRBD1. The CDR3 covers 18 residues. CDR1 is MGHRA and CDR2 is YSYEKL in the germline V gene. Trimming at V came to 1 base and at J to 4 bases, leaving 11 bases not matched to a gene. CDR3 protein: CASSQVLAQGAGGNTIYF. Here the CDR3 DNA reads TGCGCCAGCAGCCAAGTATTGGCACAGGGGGCAGGGGGAAACACCATATATTTT.

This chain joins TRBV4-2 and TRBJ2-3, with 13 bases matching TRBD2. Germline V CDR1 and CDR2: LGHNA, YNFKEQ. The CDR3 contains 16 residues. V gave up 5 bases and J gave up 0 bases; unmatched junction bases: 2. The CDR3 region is CASSSLAGGSTDTQYF. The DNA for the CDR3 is TGTGCCAGCAGCTCACTAGCGGGAGGGAGCACAGATACGCAGTATTTT.

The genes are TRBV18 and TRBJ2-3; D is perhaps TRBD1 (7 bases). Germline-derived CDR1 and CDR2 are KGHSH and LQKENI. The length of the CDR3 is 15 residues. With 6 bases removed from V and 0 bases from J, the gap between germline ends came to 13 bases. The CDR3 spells CASSQGGGSTDTQYF. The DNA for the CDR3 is TGTGCCAGCTCCCAAGGAGGGGGCAGCACAGATACGCAGTATTTT. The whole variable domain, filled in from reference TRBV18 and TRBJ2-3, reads NAGVMQNPRHLVRRRGQEARLRCSPMKGHSHVYWYRQLPEEGLKFMVYLQKENIIDESGMPKERFSAEFPKEGPSILRIQQVVRGDSAAYFCASSQGGGSTDTQYFGPGTRLTVL.

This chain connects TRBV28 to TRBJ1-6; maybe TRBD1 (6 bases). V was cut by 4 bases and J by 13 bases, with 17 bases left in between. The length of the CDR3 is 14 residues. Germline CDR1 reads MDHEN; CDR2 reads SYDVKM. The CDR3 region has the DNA TGTGCCAGCAGTTCCGGGGGGGGCACTGGGCCCCTCCACTTT. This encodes CASSSGGGTGPLHF. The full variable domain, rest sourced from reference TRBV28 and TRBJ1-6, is DVKVTQSSRYLVKRTGEKVFLECVQDMDHENMFWYRQDPGLGLRLIYFSYDVKMKEKGDIPEGYSVSREKKERFSLILESASTNQTSMYLCASSSGGGTGPLHFGNGTRLTVT.

The chain's CDR3 is CASSTPGTDTQYF. DNA of the CDR3: TGTGCCAGCAGCACACCAGGGACAGATACGCAGTATTTT. The gene calls are TRBV9 and TRBJ2-3; D may be TRBD1 (5 bases). Germline CDR1 is SGDLS and CDR2 is YYNGEE. Trimming took off 4 bases at V and 3 bases at J, with 9 bases between the two ends. The CDR3 is 13 amino acids.

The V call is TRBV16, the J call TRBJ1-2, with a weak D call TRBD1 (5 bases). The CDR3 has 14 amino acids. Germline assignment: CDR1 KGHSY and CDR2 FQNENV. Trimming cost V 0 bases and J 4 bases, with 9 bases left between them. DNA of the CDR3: TGTGCCAGCAGCCAATCTACAGGCTCCTATGGCTACACCTTC. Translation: CASSQSTGSYGYTF.

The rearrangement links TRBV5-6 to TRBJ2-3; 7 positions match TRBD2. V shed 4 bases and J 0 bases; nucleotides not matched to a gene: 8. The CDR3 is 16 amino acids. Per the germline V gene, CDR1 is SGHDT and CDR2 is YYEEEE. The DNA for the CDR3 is TGTGCCAGCAGCAACGGACTAGGACGGAGCACAGATACGCAGTATTTT. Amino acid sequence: CASSNGLGRSTDTQYF.

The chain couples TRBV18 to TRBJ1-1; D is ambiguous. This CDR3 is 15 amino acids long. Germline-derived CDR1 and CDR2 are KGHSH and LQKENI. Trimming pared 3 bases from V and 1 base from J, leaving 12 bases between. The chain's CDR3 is CASSPRQTENTEAFF. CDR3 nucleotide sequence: TGTGCCAGCTCACCCCGACAAACCGAGAACACTGAAGCTTTCTTT.

The CDR3 nucleotides are TGTGCCAGCAGATACAGCAGGGATCAGCCCCAGCATTTT. The encoded protein is CASRYSRDQPQHF. The chain joins TRBV27 to TRBJ1-5, with a tentative D call TRBD1 (5 bases). The CDR3 is 13 amino acids. Germline assignment: CDR1 MNHEY and CDR2 SMNVEV (reference sequence). Trimming cost V 6 bases and J 5 bases, with 11 bases left between them.

As DNA, the CDR3 is TGCGCCAGCAGCCGTGGGGACAGCCATGGCTACACCTTC. Amino acids: CASSRGDSHGYTF. The V call is TRBV5-1, the J call TRBJ1-2; TRBD1 matches at 7 bases. Germline trimming cut 4 bases from V and 6 bases from J; bases unmatched to any gene: 6. The germline V gene encodes CDR1 SGHRS and CDR2 YFSETQ. This CDR3 region has 13 residues.

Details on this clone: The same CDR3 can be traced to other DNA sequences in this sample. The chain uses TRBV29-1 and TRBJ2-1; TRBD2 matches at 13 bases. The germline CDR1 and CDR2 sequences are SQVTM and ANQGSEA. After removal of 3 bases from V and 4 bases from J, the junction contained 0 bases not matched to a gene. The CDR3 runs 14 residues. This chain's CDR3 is CSVEGLAGYNEQFF. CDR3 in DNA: TGCAGCGTTGAGGGACTAGCGGGGTACAATGAGCAGTTCTTC.

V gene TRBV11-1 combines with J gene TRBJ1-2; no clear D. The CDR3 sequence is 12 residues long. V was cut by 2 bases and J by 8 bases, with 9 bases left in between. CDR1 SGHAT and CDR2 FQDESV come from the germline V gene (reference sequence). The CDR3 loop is CASSLKRGGYTF. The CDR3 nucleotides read TGTGCCAGCAGCTTAAAGAGAGGGGGCTACACCTTC.

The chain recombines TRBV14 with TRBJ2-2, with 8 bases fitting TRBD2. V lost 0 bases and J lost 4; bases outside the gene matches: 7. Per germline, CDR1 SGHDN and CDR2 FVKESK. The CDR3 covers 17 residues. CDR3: CASSQEYQRESTGELFF. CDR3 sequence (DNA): TGTGCCAGCAGCCAAGAGTACCAGCGGGAGAGCACCGGGGAGCTGTTTTTT.

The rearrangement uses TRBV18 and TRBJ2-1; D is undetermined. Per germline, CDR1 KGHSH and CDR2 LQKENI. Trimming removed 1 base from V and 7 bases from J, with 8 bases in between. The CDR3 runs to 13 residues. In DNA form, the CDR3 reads TGTGCCAGCTCACCACAGGGATTGAATGAGCAGTTCTTC. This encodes CASSPQGLNEQFF.

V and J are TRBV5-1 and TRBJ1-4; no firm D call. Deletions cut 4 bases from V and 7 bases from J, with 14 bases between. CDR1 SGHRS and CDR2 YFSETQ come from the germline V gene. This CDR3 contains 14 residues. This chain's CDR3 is CASSPTIGSEKLFF. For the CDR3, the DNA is TGCGCCAGCAGCCCGACAATCGGGAGTGAAAAACTGTTTTTT.

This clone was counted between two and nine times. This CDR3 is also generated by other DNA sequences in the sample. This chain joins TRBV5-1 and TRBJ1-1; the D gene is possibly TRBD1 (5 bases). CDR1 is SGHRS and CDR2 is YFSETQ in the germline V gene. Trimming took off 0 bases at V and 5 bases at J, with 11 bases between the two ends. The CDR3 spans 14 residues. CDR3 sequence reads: CASSLAGGGTEAFF. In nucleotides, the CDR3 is TGCGCCAGCAGCTTGGCCGGGGGAGGAACTGAAGCTTTCTTT.

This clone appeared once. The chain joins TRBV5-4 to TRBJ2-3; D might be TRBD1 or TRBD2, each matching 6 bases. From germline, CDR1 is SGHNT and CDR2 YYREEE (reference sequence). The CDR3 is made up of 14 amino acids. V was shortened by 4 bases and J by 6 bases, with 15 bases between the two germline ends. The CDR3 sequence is CASSHQAGGDTQYF. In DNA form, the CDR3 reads TGTGCCAGCAGCCACCAGGCCGGGGGCGATACGCAGTATTTT. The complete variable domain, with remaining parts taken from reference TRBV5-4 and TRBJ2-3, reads ETGVTQSPTHLIKTRGQQVTLRCSSQSGHNTVSWYQQALGQGPQFIFQYYREEENGRGNFPPRFSGLQFPNYSSELNVNALELDDSALYLCASSHQAGGDTQYFGPGTRLTVL.

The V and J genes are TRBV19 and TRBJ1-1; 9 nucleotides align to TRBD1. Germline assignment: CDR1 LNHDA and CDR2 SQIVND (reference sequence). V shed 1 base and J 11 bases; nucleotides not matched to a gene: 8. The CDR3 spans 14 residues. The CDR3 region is CASSIGNRGLTAFF. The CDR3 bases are TGTGCCAGTAGTATAGGGAACAGGGGGCTGACTGCTTTCTTT. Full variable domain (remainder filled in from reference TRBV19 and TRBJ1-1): DGGITQSPKYLFRKEGQNVTLSCEQNLNHDAMYWYRQDPGQGLRLIYYSQIVNDFQKGDIAEGYSVSREKKESFPLTVTSAQKNPTAFYLCASSIGNRGLTAFFGQGTRLTVV.

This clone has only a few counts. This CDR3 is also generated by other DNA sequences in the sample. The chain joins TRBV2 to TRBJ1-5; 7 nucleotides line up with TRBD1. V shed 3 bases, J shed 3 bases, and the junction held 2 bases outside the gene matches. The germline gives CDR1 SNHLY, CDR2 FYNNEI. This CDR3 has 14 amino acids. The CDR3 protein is CASSEDRINQPQHF. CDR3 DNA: TGTGCCAGCAGTGAGGACAGGATCAATCAGCCCCAGCATTTT.